This T cell receptor beta chain was retrieved from a study of tumor and adjacent non-tumor tissue in lung cancer (dated 2018 in TCRdb). About the full investigation: Of the cohort, over 9 patients had adenocarcinoma, 2 had squamous cell carcinoma and 1 had small cell lung cancer. Among the approximately 15 patients, ages ranged from about 31 to 85 years, roughly ten were men and 5 were women, and disease was TNM stage I to III. A total of roughly 120,000,000 productive TCRbeta reads were generated by sequencing, corresponding to an average of roughly 4.1 million reads per sample. Bulk TCRbeta repertoires were compared between lung tumor tissue and matched distant non-tumor lung tissue obtained from about 16 lung cancer patients. Over 25 paired specimens, one tumor and one normal lung sample per patient, were profiled by TCRbeta CDR3 sequencing.

To prepare the library, multiplex PCR was applied. TCRdb names Illumina HiSeq 2500 as the instrument used. TCRbeta libraries were constructed through three rounds of nested PCR with primers (Table S4) according to protocols adapted from ARM-PCR. Before sequencing, PCR products of 200-500 bp were excised from the gel and purified with the QIAquick gel extraction kit. The original pipeline was this. Trimmomatic was used to clean the reads, FLASH merged the cleaned reads into complete CDR3 sequences, and MiTCR assigned the sequences to V(D)J germline segments. Clonal diversity was calculated as the inverse Simpson's index using VDJtools. In-frame sequences lacking a premature stop codon were counted as productive reads. TCRdb's own reprocessing of the public reads used fastp at Q25 and MiXCR and kept productive beta chains. A single entry per CDR3 protein holds the most common genes and DNA from its merged rows. The V and J calls were not made by the authors but by TCRdb's processing. The sample table lists 65,000 to 95,000 distinct CDR3 sequences, around 75% of them with a count of one. The top ten clonotypes cover about an eighth of the sample.

Bulk unsorted tissue served as the source for RNA extraction, and RNA quality was assessed using a NanoDrop ND-1000 and an Agilent 2100. The donors were newly diagnosed lung cancer patients admitted for thoracic surgery in China from August to November 2014 who had not received prior chemotherapy. Patients with previous radiotherapy or chemotherapy, or with another concurrent cancer, were excluded from the study. Surgical tissue pieces of roughly 1-2 cm3 were preserved in RNAlater solution and stored at -80 °C until use. Comment on this clonotype: The antigen it binds to is not known. One end of the junction does not line up with germline, which may come from a read error.

Per the germline V gene, SGHAT is the CDR1 and FQNNGV is the CDR2. The CDR3 contains 13 residues, cysteine and phenylalanine counted. CDR3 DNA is the only sequence kept; it has 39 bases, read in frame from the first base. The full study reports these points: The methods do not name the sequencing platform or mention unique molecular identifiers. Significantly higher TCR diversity (inverse Simpson) was observed in tumor tissue than in normal lung tissue (431.37 vs 166.20, P = 0.0075, Mann-Whitney U test). Only around 14 patients were in the cohort, and the authors stated that larger samples and more detailed clinical data are needed. Peripheral blood was not sequenced, so blood TCRbeta repertoires in these lung cancer patients were not examined. Younger patients had significantly higher TCR diversity, and higher tumor TCR diversity was associated with shorter overall and disease-free survival. The top 100 clones made up a significantly larger cumulative share of the repertoire in normal lung than in tumor tissue.

Sequenced sample: lung tumor tissue. The clonotype was recovered from a woman in her forties or fifties with non-small cell lung cancer. The rearrangement joined TRBV11-2 to TRBJ2-5, with the identity of the D gene unclear. Here the CDR3 is given as CANSDARVETQYF. The DNA is TGTGCCAACAGCGATGCACGTGTAGAGACCCAGTACTTC.